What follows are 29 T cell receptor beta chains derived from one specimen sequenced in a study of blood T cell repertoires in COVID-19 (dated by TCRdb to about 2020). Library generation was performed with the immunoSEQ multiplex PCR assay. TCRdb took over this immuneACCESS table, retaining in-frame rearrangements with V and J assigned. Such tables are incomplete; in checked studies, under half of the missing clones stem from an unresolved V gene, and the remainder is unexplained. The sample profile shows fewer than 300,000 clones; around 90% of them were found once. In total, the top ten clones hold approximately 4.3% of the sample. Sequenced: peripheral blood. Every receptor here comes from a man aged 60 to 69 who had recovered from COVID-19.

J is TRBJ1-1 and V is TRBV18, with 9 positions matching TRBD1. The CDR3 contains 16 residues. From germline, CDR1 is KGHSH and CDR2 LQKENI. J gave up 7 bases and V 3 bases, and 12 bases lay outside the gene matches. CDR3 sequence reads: CASSPERLTGGVEAFF. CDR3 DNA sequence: TGTGCCAGCTCACCCGAACGACTGACAGGGGGTGTTGAAGCTTTCTTT.

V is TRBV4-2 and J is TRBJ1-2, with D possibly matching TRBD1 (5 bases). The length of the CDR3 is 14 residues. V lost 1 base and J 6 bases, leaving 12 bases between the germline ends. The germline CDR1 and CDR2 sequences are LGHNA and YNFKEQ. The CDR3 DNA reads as TGTGCCAGCAGCCAAGCTTCAGGGACTAATGGCTACACCTTC. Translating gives CASSQASGTNGYTF.

The CDR3 protein is CASSLGGIHSGANVLTF. The DNA of the CDR3 is TGTGCCAGCAGCTTGGGCGGAATCCACTCTGGGGCCAACGTCCTGACTTTC. The V and J genes are TRBV5-4 and TRBJ2-6, with unresolved D. CDR3 length equals 17 residues. Germline V CDR1 and CDR2: SGHNT, YYREEE (reference sequence). Trimming left V 0 bases short and J 0 bases short, with 10 bases between. Full variable domain (missing parts from reference TRBV5-4 and TRBJ2-6): ETGVTQSPTHLIKTRGQQVTLRCSSQSGHNTVSWYQQALGQGPQFIFQYYREEENGRGNFPPRFSGLQFPNYSSELNVNALELDDSALYLCASSLGGIHSGANVLTFGAGSRLTVL.

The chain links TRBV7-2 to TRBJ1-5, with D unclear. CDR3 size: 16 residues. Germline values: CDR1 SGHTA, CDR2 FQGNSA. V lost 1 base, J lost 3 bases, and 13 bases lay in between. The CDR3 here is CASSLGLVRYNQPQHF. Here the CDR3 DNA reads TGTGCCAGCAGCTTAGGTCTGGTACGGTACAATCAGCCCCAGCATTTT.

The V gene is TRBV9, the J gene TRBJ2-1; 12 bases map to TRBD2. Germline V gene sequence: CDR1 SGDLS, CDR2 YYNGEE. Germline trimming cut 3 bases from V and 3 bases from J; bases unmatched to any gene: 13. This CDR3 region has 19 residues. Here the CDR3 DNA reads TGTGCCAGCAGCGCTACTAGCGGGGGGCCGACTATATTCTACAATGAGCAGTTCTTC. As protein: CASSATSGGPTIFYNEQFF.

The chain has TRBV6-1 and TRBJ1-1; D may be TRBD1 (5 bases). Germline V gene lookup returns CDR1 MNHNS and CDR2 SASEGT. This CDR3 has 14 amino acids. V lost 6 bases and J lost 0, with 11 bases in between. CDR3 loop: CASRRDLMNTEAFF. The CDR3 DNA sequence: TGTGCCAGCAGGCGGGACCTGATGAACACTGAAGCTTTCTTT.

CDR3 in DNA: TGTGCCAGCTCACCACCACCGGCGGGGGCGGACACCGGGGAGCTGTTTTTT. Translated: CASSPPPAGADTGELFF. The V gene is TRBV18, the J gene TRBJ2-2; a weak D match, TRBD2 (7 bases). This CDR3 is built from 17 residues. Germline V lookup: CDR1 KGHSH, CDR2 LQKENI. The V and J ends lost 0 bases and 3 bases respectively, with 14 bases between them.

This CDR3 is CASSVGTSEADTQYF. DNA for the CDR3: TGTGCCAGCAGTGTAGGAACTAGCGAAGCAGATACGCAGTATTTT. The chain recombines TRBV27 with TRBJ2-3; 7 bases map to TRBD2. Germline lookup yields CDR1 MNHEY and CDR2 SMNVEV (reference sequence). This CDR3 has 15 amino acids. J gave up 4 bases and V 5 bases, and 9 bases lay outside the gene matches.

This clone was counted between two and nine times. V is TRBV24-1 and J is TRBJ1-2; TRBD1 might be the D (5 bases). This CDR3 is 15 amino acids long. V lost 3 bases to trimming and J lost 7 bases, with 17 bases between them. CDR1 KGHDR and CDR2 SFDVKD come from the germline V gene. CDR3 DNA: TGTGCCACCAGTGATACCCGCCTAGGGGCTGTTGGCTACACCTTC. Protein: CATSDTRLGAVGYTF.

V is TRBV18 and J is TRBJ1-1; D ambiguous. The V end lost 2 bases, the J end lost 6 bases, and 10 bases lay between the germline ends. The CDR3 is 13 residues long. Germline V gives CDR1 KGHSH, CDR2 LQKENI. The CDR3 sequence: CASSPRETPEAFF. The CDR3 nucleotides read TGTGCCAGCTCACCAAGGGAGACCCCTGAAGCTTTCTTT.

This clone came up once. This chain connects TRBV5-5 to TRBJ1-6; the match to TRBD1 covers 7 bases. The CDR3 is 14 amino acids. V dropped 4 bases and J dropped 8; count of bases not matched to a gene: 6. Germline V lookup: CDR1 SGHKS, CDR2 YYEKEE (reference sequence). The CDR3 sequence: CASSVQGIDSPLHF. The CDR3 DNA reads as TGTGCCAGCAGCGTACAGGGGATTGATTCACCCCTCCACTTT.

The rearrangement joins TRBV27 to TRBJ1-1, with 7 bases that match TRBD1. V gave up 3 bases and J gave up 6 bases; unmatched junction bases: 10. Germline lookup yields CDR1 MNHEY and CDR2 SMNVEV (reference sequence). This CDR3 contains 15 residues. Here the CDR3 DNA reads TGTGCCAGCAGTTTCAGGCGGACAGGTGTTGCTGAAGCTTTCTTT. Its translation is CASSFRRTGVAEAFF.

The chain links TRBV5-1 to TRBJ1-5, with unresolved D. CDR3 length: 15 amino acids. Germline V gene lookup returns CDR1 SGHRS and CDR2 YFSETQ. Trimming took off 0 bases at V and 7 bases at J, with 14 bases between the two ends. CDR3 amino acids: CASSLGPGGDQPQHF. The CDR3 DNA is TGCGCCAGCAGCTTGGGGCCGGGTGGTGACCAGCCCCAGCATTTT.

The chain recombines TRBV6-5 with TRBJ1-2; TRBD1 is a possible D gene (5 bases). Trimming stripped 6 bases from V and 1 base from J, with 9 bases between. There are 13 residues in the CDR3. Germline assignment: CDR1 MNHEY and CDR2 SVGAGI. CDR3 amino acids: CASRIDSNYGYTF. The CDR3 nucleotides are TGTGCCAGCAGGATAGACAGTAACTATGGCTACACCTTC.

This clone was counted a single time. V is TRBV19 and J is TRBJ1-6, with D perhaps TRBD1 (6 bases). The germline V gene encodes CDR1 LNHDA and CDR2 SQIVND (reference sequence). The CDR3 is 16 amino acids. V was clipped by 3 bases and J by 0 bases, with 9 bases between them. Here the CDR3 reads CASSMTGSSYNSPLHF. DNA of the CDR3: TGTGCCAGTAGTATGACAGGAAGCTCCTATAATTCACCCCTCCACTTT.

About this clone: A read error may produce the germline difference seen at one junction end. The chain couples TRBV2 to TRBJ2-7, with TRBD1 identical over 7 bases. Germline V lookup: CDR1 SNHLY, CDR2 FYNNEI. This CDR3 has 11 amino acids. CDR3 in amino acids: CASSERDRGHF. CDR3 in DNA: TGTGCCAGCAGTGAAAGGGACAGAGGACACTTC.

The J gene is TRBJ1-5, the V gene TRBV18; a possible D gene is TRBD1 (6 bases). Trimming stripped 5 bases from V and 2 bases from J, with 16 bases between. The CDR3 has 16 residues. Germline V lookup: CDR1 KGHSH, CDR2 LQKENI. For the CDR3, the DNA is TGTGCCAGCTCAGAGTACACAGGGATTGGCAATCAGCCCCAGCATTTT. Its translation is CASSEYTGIGNQPQHF. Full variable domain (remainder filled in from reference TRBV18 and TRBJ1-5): NAGVMQNPRHLVRRRGQEARLRCSPMKGHSHVYWYRQLPEEGLKFMVYLQKENIIDESGMPKERFSAEFPKEGPSILRIQQVVRGDSAAYFCASSEYTGIGNQPQHFGDGTRLSIL.

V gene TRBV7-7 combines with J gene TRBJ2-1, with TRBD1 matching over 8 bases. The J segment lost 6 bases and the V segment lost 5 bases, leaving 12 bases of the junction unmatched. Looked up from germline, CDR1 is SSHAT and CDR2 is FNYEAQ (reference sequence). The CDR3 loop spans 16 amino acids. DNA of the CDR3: TGTGCCAGCAGCATAGGACAGGGTCTTTGGGCCAATGAGCAGTTCTTC. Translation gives CASSIGQGLWANEQFF.

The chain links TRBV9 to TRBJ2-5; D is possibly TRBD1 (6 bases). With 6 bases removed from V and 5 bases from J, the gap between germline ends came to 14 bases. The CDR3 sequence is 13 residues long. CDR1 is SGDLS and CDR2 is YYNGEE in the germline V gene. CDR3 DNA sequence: TGTGCCAGCACCACAGGGCCCATGGAGACCCAGTACTTC. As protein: CASTTGPMETQYF.

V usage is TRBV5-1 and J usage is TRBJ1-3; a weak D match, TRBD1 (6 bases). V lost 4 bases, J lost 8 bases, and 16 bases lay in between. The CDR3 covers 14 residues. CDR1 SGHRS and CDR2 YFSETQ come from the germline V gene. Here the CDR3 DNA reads TGCGCCAGCAGCGACGCCGGGACACTGGACACCATATATTTT. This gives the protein CASSDAGTLDTIYF.

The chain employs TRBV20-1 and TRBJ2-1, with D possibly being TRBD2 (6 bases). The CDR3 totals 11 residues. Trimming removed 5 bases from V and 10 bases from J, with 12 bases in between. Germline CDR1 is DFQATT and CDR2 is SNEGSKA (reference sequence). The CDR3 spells CSAPGLLEQFF. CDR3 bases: TGCAGTGCTCCGGGACTTTTGGAGCAGTTCTTC.

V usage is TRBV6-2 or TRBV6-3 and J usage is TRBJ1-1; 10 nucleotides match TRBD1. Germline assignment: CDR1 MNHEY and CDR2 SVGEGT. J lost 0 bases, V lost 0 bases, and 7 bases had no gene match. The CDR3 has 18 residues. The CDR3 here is CASSYSGQGKAMNTEAFF. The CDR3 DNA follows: TGTGCCAGCAGTTACTCGGGACAGGGGAAAGCCATGAACACTGAAGCTTTCTTT.

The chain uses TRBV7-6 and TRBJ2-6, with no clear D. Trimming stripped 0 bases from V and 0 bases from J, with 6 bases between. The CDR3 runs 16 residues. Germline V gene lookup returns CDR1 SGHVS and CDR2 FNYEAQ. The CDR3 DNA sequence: TGTGCCAGCAGCTTAGCGCAGGCCTCTGGGGCCAACGTCCTGACTTTC. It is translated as CASSLAQASGANVLTF.

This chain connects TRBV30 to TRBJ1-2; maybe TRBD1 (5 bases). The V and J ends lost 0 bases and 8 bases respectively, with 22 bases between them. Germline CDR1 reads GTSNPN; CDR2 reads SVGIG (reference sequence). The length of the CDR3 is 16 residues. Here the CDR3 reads CAWSVGPFRERLGYTF. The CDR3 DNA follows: TGTGCCTGGAGTGTCGGACCCTTCAGGGAAAGGCTCGGCTACACCTTC.

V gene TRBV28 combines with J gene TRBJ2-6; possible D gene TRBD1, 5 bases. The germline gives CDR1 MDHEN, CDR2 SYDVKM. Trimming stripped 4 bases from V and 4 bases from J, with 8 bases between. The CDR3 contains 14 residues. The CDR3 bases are TGTGCCAGCAGTTCGACAGAAGGGGCCAACGTCCTGACTTTC. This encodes CASSSTEGANVLTF.

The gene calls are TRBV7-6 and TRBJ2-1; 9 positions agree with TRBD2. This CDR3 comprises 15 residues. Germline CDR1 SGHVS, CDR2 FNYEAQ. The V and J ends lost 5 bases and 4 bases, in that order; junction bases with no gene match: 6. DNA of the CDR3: TGTGCCAGCAGCCTTCTAGCGGGGTCTTACAATGAGCAGTTCTTC. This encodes CASSLLAGSYNEQFF.

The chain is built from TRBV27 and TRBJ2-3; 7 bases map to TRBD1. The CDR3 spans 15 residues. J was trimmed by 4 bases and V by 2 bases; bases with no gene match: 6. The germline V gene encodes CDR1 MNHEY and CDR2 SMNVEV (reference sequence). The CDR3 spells CASSLIRGSADTQYF. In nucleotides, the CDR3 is TGTGCCAGCAGTTTAATCAGGGGGTCGGCAGATACGCAGTATTTT.

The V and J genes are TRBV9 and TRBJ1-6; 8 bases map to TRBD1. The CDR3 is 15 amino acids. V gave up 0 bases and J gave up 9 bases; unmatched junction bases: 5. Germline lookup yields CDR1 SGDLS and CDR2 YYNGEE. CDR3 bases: TGTGCCAGCAGCGTAGATGCCAGGGGGCCTTCACCCCTCCACTTT. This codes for CASSVDARGPSPLHF. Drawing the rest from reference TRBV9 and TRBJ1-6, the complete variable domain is DSGVTQTPKHLITATGQRVTLRCSPRSGDLSVYWYQQSLDQGLQFLIQYYNGEERAKGNILERFSAQQFPDLHSELNLSSLELGDSALYFCASSVDARGPSPLHFGNGTRLTVT.

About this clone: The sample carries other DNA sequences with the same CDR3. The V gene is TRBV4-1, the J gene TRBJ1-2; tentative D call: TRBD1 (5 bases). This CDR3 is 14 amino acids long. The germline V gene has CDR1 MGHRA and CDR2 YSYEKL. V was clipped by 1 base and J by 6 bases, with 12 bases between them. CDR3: CASSQGSGGDGYTF. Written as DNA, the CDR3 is TGCGCCAGCAGCCAAGGCAGCGGGGGGGATGGCTACACCTTC.